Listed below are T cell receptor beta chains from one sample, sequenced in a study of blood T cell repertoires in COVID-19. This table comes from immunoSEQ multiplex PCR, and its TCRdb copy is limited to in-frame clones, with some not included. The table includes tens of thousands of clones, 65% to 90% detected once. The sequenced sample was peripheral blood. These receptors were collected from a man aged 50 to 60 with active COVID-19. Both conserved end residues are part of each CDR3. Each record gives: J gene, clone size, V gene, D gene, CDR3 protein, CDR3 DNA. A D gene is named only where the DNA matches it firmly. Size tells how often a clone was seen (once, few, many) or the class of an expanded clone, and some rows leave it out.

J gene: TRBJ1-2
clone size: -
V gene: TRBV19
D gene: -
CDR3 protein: CASSITYSTTGEGYTF
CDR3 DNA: TGTGCCAGTAGTATCACATATTCAACGACGGGTGAGGGCTACACCTTC

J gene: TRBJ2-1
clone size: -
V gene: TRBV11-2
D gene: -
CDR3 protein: CASSSLKSGPRSYNEQFF
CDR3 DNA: TGTGCCAGCAGCTCTCTCAAGAGCGGGCCCCGCTCCTACAATGAGCAGTTCTTC

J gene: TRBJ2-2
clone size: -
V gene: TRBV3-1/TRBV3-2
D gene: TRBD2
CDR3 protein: CASSQGTSGNTGELFF
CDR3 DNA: TGTGCCAGCAGCCAGGGGACTAGCGGGAACACCGGGGAGCTGTTTTTT

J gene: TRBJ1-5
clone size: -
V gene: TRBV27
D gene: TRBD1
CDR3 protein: CASSRTGVRDNQPQHF
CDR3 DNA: TGTGCCAGCAGTCGAACAGGGGTCCGAGACAATCAGCCCCAGCATTTT

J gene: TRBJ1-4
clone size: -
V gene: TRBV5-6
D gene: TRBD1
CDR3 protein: CASSFRTGATNEKLFF
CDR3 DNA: TGTGCCAGCAGCTTCCGGACAGGGGCAACTAATGAAAAACTGTTTTTT

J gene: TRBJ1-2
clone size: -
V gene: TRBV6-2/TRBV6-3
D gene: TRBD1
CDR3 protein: CASSYVQGLSRAYGYTF
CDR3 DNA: TGTGCCAGCAGTTACGTACAGGGGCTGTCGAGGGCTTATGGCTACACCTTC

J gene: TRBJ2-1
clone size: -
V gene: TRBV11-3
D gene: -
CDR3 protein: CASGSTGGAYNEQFF
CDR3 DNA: TGTGCCAGCGGCTCCACAGGGGGGGCCTACAATGAGCAGTTCTTC

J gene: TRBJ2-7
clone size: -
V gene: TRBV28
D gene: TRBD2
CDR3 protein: CASSRPLLAGRHEQYF
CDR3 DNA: TGTGCCAGCAGTCGACCGCTACTAGCGGGACGACACGAGCAGTACTTC

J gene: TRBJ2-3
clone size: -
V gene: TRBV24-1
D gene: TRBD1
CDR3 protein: CATSDWTGRSTDTQYF
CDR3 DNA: TGTGCCACCAGTGATTGGACAGGGCGCAGCACAGATACGCAGTATTTT

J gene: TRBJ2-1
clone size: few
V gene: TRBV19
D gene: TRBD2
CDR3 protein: CASPPRLAGYNEQFF
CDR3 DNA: TGTGCCAGTCCCCCGCGACTAGCGGGCTACAATGAGCAGTTCTTC

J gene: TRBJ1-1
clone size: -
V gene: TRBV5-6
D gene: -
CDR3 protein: CASSFLSRRNTEAFF
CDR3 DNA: TGTGCCAGCAGCTTCTTGTCCCGGAGGAACACTGAAGCTTTCTTT

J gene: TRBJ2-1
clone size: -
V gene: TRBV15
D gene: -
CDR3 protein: CATSRDRRAGEQFF
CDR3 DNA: TGTGCCACCAGCAGAGATAGGCGAGCGGGTGAGCAGTTCTTC

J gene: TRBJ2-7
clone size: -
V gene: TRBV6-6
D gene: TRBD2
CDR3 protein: CASRLTSESYEQYF
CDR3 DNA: TGTGCCAGCAGGCTAACTAGCGAGTCCTACGAGCAGTACTTC

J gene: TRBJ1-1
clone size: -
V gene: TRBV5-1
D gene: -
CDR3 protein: CASSLDNSYTEAFF
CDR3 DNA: TGCGCCAGCAGCTTGGACAACAGCTACACTGAAGCTTTCTTT

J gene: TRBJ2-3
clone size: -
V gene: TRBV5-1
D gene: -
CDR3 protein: CASSPLERTNTDTQYF
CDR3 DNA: TGCGCCAGCAGCCCCCTGGAGCGGACGAACACAGATACGCAGTATTTT

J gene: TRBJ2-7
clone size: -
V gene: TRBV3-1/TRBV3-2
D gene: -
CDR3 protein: CASSPKLTATYEQYF
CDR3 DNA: TGTGCCAGCAGCCCAAAGCTGACAGCCACCTACGAGCAGTACTTC

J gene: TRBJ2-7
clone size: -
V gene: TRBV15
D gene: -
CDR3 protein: CATSRGQQGYEQYF
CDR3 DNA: TGTGCCACCAGCAGAGGTCAACAGGGTTACGAGCAGTACTTC

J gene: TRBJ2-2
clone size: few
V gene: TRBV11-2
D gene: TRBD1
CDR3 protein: CASSLGSWDRGHGELFF
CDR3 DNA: TGTGCCAGCAGCTTAGGATCTTGGGACAGGGGGCACGGGGAGCTGTTTTTT

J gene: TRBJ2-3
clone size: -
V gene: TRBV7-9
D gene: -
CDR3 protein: CASSSYRDPGTDTQYF
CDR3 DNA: TGTGCCAGCAGCTCATACAGGGATCCGGGCACAGATACGCAGTATTTT

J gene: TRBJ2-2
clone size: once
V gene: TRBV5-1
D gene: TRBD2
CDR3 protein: CASSLMASGRESGTGELFF
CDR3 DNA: TGCGCCAGCAGCTTGATGGCTAGCGGGAGGGAGTCGGGCACCGGGGAGCTGTTTTTT

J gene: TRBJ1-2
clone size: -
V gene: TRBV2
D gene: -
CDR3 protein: CASSPGFSYGYTF
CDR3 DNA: TGTGCCAGCAGTCCAGGGTTTAGCTATGGCTACACCTTC

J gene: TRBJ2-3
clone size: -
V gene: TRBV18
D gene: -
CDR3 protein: CASSPGGGDTQYF
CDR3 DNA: TGTGCCAGCTCACCTGGGGGAGGAGATACGCAGTATTTT

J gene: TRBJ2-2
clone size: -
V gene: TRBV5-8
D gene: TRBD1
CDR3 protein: CASSFPGTGDTGELFF
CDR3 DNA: TGTGCCAGCAGCTTCCCGGGGACAGGGGACACCGGGGAGCTGTTTTTT

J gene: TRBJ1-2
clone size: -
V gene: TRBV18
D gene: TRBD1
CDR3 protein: CASSPSAPQTGNANYGYTF
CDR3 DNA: TGTGCCAGCTCACCATCGGCCCCTCAGACAGGGAACGCTAACTATGGCTACACCTTC

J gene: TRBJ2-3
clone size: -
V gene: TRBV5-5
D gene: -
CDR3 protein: CASTGSKNTQYF
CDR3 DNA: TGTGCCAGCACCGGTAGTAAGAATACGCAGTATTTT

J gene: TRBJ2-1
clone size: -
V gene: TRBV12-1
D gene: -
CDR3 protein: CASSFGGGIAGVASRFGDEQFF
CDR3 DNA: -

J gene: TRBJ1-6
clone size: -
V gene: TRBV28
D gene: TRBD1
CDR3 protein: CASSWAGTGINSPLHF
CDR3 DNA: TGTGCCAGCAGTTGGGCCGGGACAGGGATTAATTCACCCCTCCACTTT

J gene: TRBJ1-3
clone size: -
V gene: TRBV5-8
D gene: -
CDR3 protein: CASSEGGPGNTIYF
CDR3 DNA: TGTGCCAGCAGCGAGGGAGGCCCTGGAAACACCATATATTTT

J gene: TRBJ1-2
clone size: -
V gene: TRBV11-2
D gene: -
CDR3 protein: CASSLDQGSTSYTF
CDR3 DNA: TGTGCCAGCAGCTTAGACCAGGGGAGTACGAGCTACACCTTC

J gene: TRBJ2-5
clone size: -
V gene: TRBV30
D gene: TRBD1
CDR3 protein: CAWSPGTGMMETQYF
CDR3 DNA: TGTGCCTGGAGTCCCGGGACAGGGATGATGGAGACCCAGTACTTC

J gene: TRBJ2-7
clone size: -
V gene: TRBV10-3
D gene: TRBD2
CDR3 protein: CAISESGRAAYEQYF
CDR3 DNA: TGTGCCATCAGTGAAAGTGGGAGGGCCGCCTACGAGCAGTACTTC

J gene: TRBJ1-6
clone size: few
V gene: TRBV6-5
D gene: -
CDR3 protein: CASSYSGVGSPLHF
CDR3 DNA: TGTGCCAGCAGTTACTCAGGGGTCGGCTCACCCCTCCACTTT

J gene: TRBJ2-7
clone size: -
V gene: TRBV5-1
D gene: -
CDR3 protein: CASSPDVPSGQYF
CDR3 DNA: TGCGCCAGCAGCCCCGACGTCCCTTCGGGGCAGTACTTC

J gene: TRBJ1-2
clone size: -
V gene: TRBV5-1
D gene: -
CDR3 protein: CASSRGPAYGYTF
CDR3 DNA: TGCGCCAGCAGCCGCGGCCCAGCTTATGGCTACACCTTC

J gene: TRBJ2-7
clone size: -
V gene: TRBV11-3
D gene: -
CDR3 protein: CASSLGKGYEQYF
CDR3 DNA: TGTGCCAGCAGCTTAGGAAAGGGGTACGAGCAGTACTTC

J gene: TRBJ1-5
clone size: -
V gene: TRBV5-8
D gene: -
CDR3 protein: CASILYTNQPQHF
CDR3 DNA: TGTGCCAGCATCCTTTACACCAATCAGCCCCAGCATTTT

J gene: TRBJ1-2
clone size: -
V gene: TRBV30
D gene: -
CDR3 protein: CAWSPRVVGYTF
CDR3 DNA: TGTGCCTGGAGTCCCAGGGTAGTCGGCTACACCTTC

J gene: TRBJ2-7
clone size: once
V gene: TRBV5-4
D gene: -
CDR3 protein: CASSLAGEAYEQYF
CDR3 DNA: TGTGCCAGCAGCTTGGCCGGGGAGGCCTACGAGCAGTACTTC

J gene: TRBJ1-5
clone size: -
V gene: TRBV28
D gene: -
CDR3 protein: CASSYGAPGLNQPQHF
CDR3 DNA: TGTGCCAGCAGTTACGGGGCTCCGGGACTCAATCAGCCCCAGCATTTT

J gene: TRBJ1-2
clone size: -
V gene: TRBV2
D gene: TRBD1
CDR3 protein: CASSTLRGARGYTF
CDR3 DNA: TGTGCCAGCAGTACCCTCAGGGGGGCGCGGGGCTACACCTTC

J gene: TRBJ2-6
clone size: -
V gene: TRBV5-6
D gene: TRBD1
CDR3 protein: CASSGQGNPWGANVLTF
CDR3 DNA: TGTGCCAGCTCCGGACAGGGAAACCCCTGGGGGGCCAACGTCCTGACTTTC

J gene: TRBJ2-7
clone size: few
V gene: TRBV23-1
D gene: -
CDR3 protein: CASTRGASSFNSYEQYF
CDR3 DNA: TGCGCCAGCACACGGGGGGCCTCCTCCTTCAACTCCTACGAGCAGTACTTC

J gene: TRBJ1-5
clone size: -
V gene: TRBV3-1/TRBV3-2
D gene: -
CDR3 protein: CASSQVYSNQPQHF
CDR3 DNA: TGTGCCAGCAGCCAAGTCTATAGCAATCAGCCCCAGCATTTT